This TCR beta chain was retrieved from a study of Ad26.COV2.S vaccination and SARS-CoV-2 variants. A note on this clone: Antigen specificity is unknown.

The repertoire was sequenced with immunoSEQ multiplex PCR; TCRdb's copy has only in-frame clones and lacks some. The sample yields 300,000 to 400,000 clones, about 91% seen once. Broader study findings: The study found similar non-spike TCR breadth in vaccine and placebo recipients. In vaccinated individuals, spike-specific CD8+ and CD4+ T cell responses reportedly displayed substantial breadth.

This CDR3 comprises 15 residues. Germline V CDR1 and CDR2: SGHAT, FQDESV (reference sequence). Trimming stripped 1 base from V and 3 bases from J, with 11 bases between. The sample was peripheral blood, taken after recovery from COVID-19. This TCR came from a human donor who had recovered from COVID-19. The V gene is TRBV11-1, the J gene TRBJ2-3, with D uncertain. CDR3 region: CASSLGGRWTDTQYF. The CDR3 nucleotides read TGTGCCAGCAGCTTAGGGGGTCGTTGGACAGATACGCAGTATTTT. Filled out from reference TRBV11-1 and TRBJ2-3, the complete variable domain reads EAEVAQSPRYKITEKSQAVAFWCDPISGHATLYWYRQILGQGPELLVQFQDESVVDDSQLPKDRFSAERLKGVDSTLKIQPAELGDSAMYLCASSLGGRWTDTQYFGPGTRLTVL.